A single sample is the source of the 10 T cell receptor beta chains below, sequenced in a study of blood T cells in healthy people across ages (dated by TCRdb to between 2014 and 2017). The method behind the library was 5' RACE. Sequencing relied on an Illumina HiSeq 2500. A second PCR of roughly 6 to 12 cycles was performed with a sample-barcoded 5' primer and a J-beta primer mix. In-frame beta chains were kept once TCRdb had trimmed the public reads at Q25 with fastp and called clones with MiXCR. Rows with one shared CDR3 protein collapse into an entry with the most common genes and DNA. This sample is represented by about 1.8 million distinct CDR3 sequences; around 50% of them were singletons. The ten largest make up roughly 2% of the sample. The material sequenced was blood. These receptors originate from a middle-aged woman in good health.

The chain joins TRBV4-3 to TRBJ1-2, with D possibly matching TRBD1 (6 bases). V gave up 0 bases and J gave up 1 base, with 12 bases separating them. This CDR3 has 16 residues. CDR1 is LGHNA, CDR2 YSLEER, per germline. DNA for the CDR3: TGCGCCAGCAGCCAAGACTCAGGGGCCAGTAACTATGGCTACACCTTC. This sequence encodes CASSQDSGASNYGYTF.

V is TRBV6-5 and J is TRBJ1-5; TRBD1 is a possible D gene (5 bases). Germline CDR1 MNHEY, CDR2 SVGAGI. The V and J ends lost 2 bases and 0 bases respectively, with 23 bases between them. CDR3 length: 20 residues. The CDR3, as DNA: TGTGCCAGCAGTTACGAAGGGATCGGGACGGTTTTAGGTAGCAATCAGCCCCAGCATTTT. Translating gives CASSYEGIGTVLGSNQPQHF.

The V and J genes are TRBV5-1 and TRBJ2-6, with a tentative D call TRBD2 (5 bases). Germline assignment: CDR1 SGHRS and CDR2 YFSETQ. This CDR3 region has 18 residues. The germline V and J ends were trimmed by 3 bases and 0 bases, with 16 bases remaining between them. CDR3 nucleotide sequence: TGCGCCAGCAGCTATAAGGGAGTGGTTCCCTCTGGGGCCAACGTCCTGACTTTC. This encodes CASSYKGVVPSGANVLTF.

Only a few counts were recorded for this clonotype. The V gene is TRBV5-1, the J gene TRBJ2-5; 7 bases fit TRBD2. J gave up 7 bases and V 5 bases, and 14 bases lay outside the gene matches. The CDR3 totals 15 residues. CDR1 SGHRS and CDR2 YFSETQ come from the germline V gene. CDR3 DNA: TGCGCCAGCAGGCGTATTGACCGAGGCGGGGGGACCCAGTACTTC. This codes for CASRRIDRGGGTQYF.

This chain links TRBV20-1 with TRBJ2-7, with D perhaps being TRBD1 or TRBD2 (5 bases each). The CDR3 length is 14 residues. V lost 1 base and J lost 4, with 14 bases in between. Germline CDR1 DFQATT, CDR2 SNEGSKA (reference sequence). The CDR3 loop reads CSARGSGPTYEQYF. DNA of the CDR3: TGCAGTGCTAGAGGATCGGGACCGACGTACGAGCAGTACTTC.

With regard to this clonotype: A junction boundary mismatches the germline segment, possibly from a read error. The chain combines TRBV4-1 with TRBJ2-5; 8 bases match TRBD1. The CDR3 contains 14 residues. CDR1 and CDR2 (germline): MGHRA, YSYEKL. The CDR3 loop is CASTQDRGRETQYF. CDR3 bases: TGCGCCAGCACCCAAGACAGGGGTAGAGAGACCCAGTACTTC.

This clonotype showed up just a few times. The rearrangement joins TRBV6-1 to TRBJ2-3; 11 bases match TRBD1. In germline, CDR1 is MNHNS, CDR2 SASEGT. CDR3 length: 14 residues. J was trimmed by 4 bases and V by 7 bases; bases with no gene match: 4. The CDR3 DNA reads TGTGCCAGCACCCCGGGACAGGGGGCAGATACGCAGTATTTT. This sequence encodes CASTPGQGADTQYF.

V is TRBV12-3 or TRBV12-4 and J is TRBJ2-3; D may be TRBD2 (6 bases). This CDR3 comprises 16 residues. The V and J ends lost 3 bases and 0 bases respectively, with 13 bases between them. CDR3 sequence reads: CASSLMAGPSTDTQYF. In nucleotides, the CDR3 is TGTGCCAGCAGTTTGATGGCGGGGCCCAGCACAGATACGCAGTATTTT.

The sample holds one count of this clonotype. The chain is built from TRBV29-1 and TRBJ1-1; D call uncertain. Per germline, CDR1 SQVTM and CDR2 ANQGSEA. V lost 5 bases, J lost 3 bases, and 4 bases lay in between. The CDR3 extends over 10 amino acids. The CDR3 protein is CSVWYTEAFF. DNA for the CDR3: TGCAGCGTTTGGTACACTGAAGCTTTCTTT.

This clonotype was recorded many times. The genes are TRBV29-1 and TRBJ2-3; the D is unclear. The CDR3 is 11 residues long. From germline, CDR1 is SQVTM and CDR2 ANQGSEA. The germline V and J ends were trimmed by 5 bases and 7 bases, with 10 bases remaining between them. Here the CDR3 DNA reads TGCAGCGTTAGCTGGGCGTATACGCAGTATTTT. Protein product: CSVSWAYTQYF.